This note documents a single TCR beta chain sequence. These data belong to a study of blood T cell repertoires in COVID-19. The wider study: T cells, B-cell-depleted T cells, or PBMCs supplied cDNA or gDNA.

TCRdb's table, derived via immunoSEQ multiplex PCR, lists solely in-frame clones and lacks some. The table has about 330,000 clones, approximately 88% seen once. Trimming took 6 bases from V and 4 from J, leaving 16 bases between them. The CDR3 has 14 amino acids. Per the germline V gene, CDR1 is SQVTM and CDR2 is ANQGSEA. Material for sequencing was peripheral blood. The source is a woman aged 45-60 years with active or convalescent COVID-19. The chain is built from TRBV29-1 and TRBJ1-5; tentative D call: TRBD1 (5 bases). This CDR3 reads CSVTSQGGNQPQHF. CDR3 DNA sequence: TGCAGCGTGACGTCGCAGGGAGGGAATCAGCCCCAGCATTTT.